The T cell receptor (beta chain) described here comes from a study of blood T cells in healthy people across ages. Findings of the study overall: The long-lived group displayed more naive CD4+ cells, plus higher diversity, than the aged donors did.

The authors ran a second PCR of roughly 6 to 12 cycles using a sample-barcoded 5' primer and a J-beta primer mix. A template-switch adaptor that had 12 random nucleotides put a tag on each cDNA molecule. Using its own MiXCR run on the 5' RACE reads, TCRdb lists one record per CDR3 protein. The sample includes 800,000 or so distinct CDR3 sequences, roughly 25% of them seen just once. Remarks on this clonotype: Its antigen is as yet unknown.

There are 13 residues in the CDR3. The V end was cut by 1 base, the J end by 12 bases, with 13 bases between. Germline V gene lookup returns CDR1 LGHDT and CDR2 YNNKEL (reference sequence). The same sample was also studied in work on T cells of mothers and their children. From that report: Thymic selection molds TCR recombination output in much the same way for related pairs as for unrelated pairs. The overlap seen between related mothers and children slightly exceeded that of unrelated pairs, though not significantly.

What was sequenced was blood. This TCR was recovered from a boy younger than 18 in good health. The chain joins TRBV3-1 to TRBJ2-1; D possibly matches TRBD1 or TRBD2 (6 bases each). CDR3 DNA: TGTGCCAGCAGCCAAGCTCGGGGGCGCGGGCAGTTCTTC. Translation: CASSQARGRGQFF.